The rows below give T cell receptor beta chains drawn from one sample of a study of T cells in Graves' hyperthyroidism and ophthalmopathy. TCRdb re-derived calls from the multiplex PCR reads in MiXCR, one entry per CDR3 protein. The sample has 300,000 to 350,000 distinct CDR3 sequences, less than 20% seen once. Sample: blood. These receptor sequences come from a woman in her forties with Graves' ophthalmopathy. The CDR3 runs from the conserved cysteine through the conserved F or W. Each record gives: D gene, V gene, clone size, J gene, CDR3 DNA, CDR3 protein. A D gene is named only where the DNA matches it firmly. Only some rows state a clone size, as once, few, many or a class for expanded clones.

>.|TRBV7-2|many|TRBJ1-1
TGTGCCAGCATCTGGGGGGGCTTCACTGAAGCTTTCTTT
CASIWGGFTEAFF
>.|TRBV6-1|many|TRBJ2-7
TGTGCCAGCAGTGCTAGCAGGTGGTACGAGCAGTACTTC
CASSASRWYEQYF
>TRBD1|TRBV27|many|TRBJ1-1
TGTGCCAGCAGTGTCCGACAGGGCCCTGCGGCTTTCTTT
CASSVRQGPAAFF
>TRBD1|TRBV30|many|TRBJ1-5
TGTGCCTGGAGAAGGACAGGGTTCAATCAGCCCCAGCATTTT
CAWRRTGFNQPQHF
>.|TRBV12-3/TRBV12-4|many|TRBJ2-5
TGTGCCAGCACCCCATCTAGCGCGGGAGAGACCCAGTACTTC
CASTPSSAGETQYF
>TRBD1|TRBV28|.|TRBJ1-2
TGTGCCAGCAACGTCCGGGACAGCTATGGCTACATCTTC
CASNVRDSYGYIF
>TRBD2|TRBV3-1|many|TRBJ2-7
TGTGCCAGCAGCCAGTATTCAGCGGGAGGGCGAAAATCCTACGAGCAGTACTTC
CASSQYSAGGRKSYEQYF
>TRBD2|TRBV6-2/TRBV6-3|many|TRBJ2-7
TGTGCCAGCAGTATCGCTAGCGGGAGCCAGTACTTC
CASSIASGSQYF
>TRBD1|TRBV12-3/TRBV12-4|many|TRBJ1-3
TGTGCCAGCAGCGGACAGGTGGAGGGGGACACCATATATTTT
CASSGQVEGDTIYF
>.|TRBV7-2|few|TRBJ2-7
TGTGCCAGCAGCTTTGGAGTAATCTACGAGCAGTACTTC
CASSFGVIYEQYF
>TRBD1|TRBV12-3/TRBV12-4|many|TRBJ1-3
TGTGCCAGCAGCCAACAGGGGACGAACACCATATATTTT
CASSQQGTNTIYF
>TRBD1|TRBV28|many|TRBJ2-5
TGTGCCAGCCGACCGGGACAGGAACAAGAGACCCAGTACTTC
CASRPGQEQETQYF
>TRBD2|TRBV12-3/TRBV12-4|.|TRBJ2-7
TGTGCCAGCAGTTTTCCGACTAGCGGGAGGGGCGAGCAGTACTTC
CASSFPTSGRGEQYF
>.|TRBV2|many|TRBJ2-7
TGTGCCAGCAGTCCCAGGGGCCCCTACTACGAGCAGTACTTC
CASSPRGPYYEQYF
>.|TRBV20-1|many|TRBJ2-7
TGCAGTGGCGAGGACAGCCCTCTCTACGAGCAGTACTTC
CSGEDSPLYEQYF
>TRBD1|TRBV6-1|.|TRBJ2-5
TGTGCCAGCAACACGGACAGGGGGTACCAAGAGACCCAGTACTTC
CASNTDRGYQETQYF
>.|TRBV20-1|many|TRBJ1-1
TGCAGTGCTCCTACGAGCGGTACTGAAGCTTTCTTT
CSAPTSGTEAFF
>.|TRBV7-2|once|TRBJ1-1
TGTGCCAGCAGCGTCCAAACTTCGAACACTGAAGCTTTCTTT
CASSVQTSNTEAFF
>TRBD1|TRBV4-2|many|TRBJ1-2
TGTGCCAGCAGCCAAATTCCGGGACAGGCTTATGGAGGCTACACCTTC
CASSQIPGQAYGGYTF
>.|TRBV12-3/TRBV12-4|many|TRBJ2-5
TGTGCCAGCAGTTTCACCTCCCGATGGACCCAGTACTTC
CASSFTSRWTQYF
>.|TRBV28|few|TRBJ2-5
TGTGCCAGCAGCAAAGGGTTATCGGCCCAGTACTTC
CASSKGLSAQYF
>.|TRBV30|many|TRBJ1-5
TGTGCCTGGAACCGACATAGAAGTGGTCAGCCCCAGCATTTT
CAWNRHRSGQPQHF
>.|TRBV28|.|TRBJ2-7
TGTGCCAGCAGTCTCTGGACAGAAGGGGACGAGCAGTACTTC
CASSLWTEGDEQYF
>TRBD2|TRBV6-1|.|TRBJ2-4
TGTGCCAGCAGGGGTAGCGGGAGAATAAACATTCAGTACTTC
CASRGSGRINIQYF
>TRBD1|TRBV13|many|TRBJ1-2
TGTGCCAGCAGCTTAGCCGACACGGGACAGAACTATGGCTACACCTTC
CASSLADTGQNYGYTF
>.|TRBV28|.|TRBJ2-7
TGTGCCAGCAGTTTCCTTGGTTTACGGGATAGCGAGCAGTACTTC
CASSFLGLRDSEQYF
>.|TRBV12-3/TRBV12-4|many|TRBJ1-1
TGTGCCAGCAGACCCGGGGTGGGTCGACATGAAGCTTTCTTT
CASRPGVGRHEAFF
>TRBD1|TRBV6-5|.|TRBJ2-2
TGTGCCAGCAGTTACTCGACGGACAGGGGCGGGGAGCTGTTTTTT
CASSYSTDRGGELFF
>TRBD2|TRBV5-1|many|TRBJ2-5
TGCGCCAGCAGCTTCCAGAGCGGGAGGGAGGAGACCCAGTACTTC
CASSFQSGREETQYF
>.|TRBV30|many|TRBJ1-1
TGTGCCTGGGGACATCTATTGAACACTGAAGCTTTCTTT
CAWGHLLNTEAFF
>TRBD2|TRBV6-1|many|TRBJ2-7
TGTGCCAGCAGCGACAGCGGGAGGATGTTCGAGCAGTACTTC
CASSDSGRMFEQYF
>.|TRBV7-6|many|TRBJ2-2
TGTGCCAGCAGCTTAGACGACTCGGGGGGCCTAGCGGCCTACACCGGGGAGCTGTTTTTT
CASSLDDSGGLAAYTGELFF
>.|TRBV12-3/TRBV12-4|many|TRBJ1-1
TGTGCCAGCAGTTTGAGACCCACTGAAGCTTTCTTT
CASSLRPTEAFF
>TRBD1|TRBV29-1|many|TRBJ2-5
TGCAGCGCCCACAGGACAGGGGGGGAGACCCAGTACTTC
CSAHRTGGETQYF
>TRBD2|TRBV7-2|many|TRBJ2-7
TGTGCCAGCAGCAGACTATCTAGAGCGGGAGTATACTACGAGCAGTACTTC
CASSRLSRAGVYYEQYF
>.|TRBV6-5|many|TRBJ1-5
TGTGCCAGCAGTCATCTCCCAGGGTCTTCTAGCAATCAGCCCCAGCATTTT
CASSHLPGSSSNQPQHF
>.|TRBV30|.|TRBJ2-2
TGTGCCTGGAGGGACGCCGGGGAGCTGTTTTTT
CAWRDAGELFF
>.|TRBV11-2|.|TRBJ2-3
TGTGCCAGCAGCTTCGGGGGAGGAAGGGCAGATACGCAGTATTTT
CASSFGGGRADTQYF
>.|TRBV6-1|.|TRBJ1-1
TGTGCCAGCAGTACCCCGGTGAACACTGAAGCTTTCTTT
CASSTPVNTEAFF
>.|TRBV12-3/TRBV12-4|.|TRBJ2-2
TGTGCCAGCCGAAACTCCGGGCTAGCGAGAAACACCGGGGAGCTGTTTTTT
CASRNSGLARNTGELFF
>TRBD1|TRBV28|.|TRBJ2-5
TGTGCCAGCAGACCTACGGCGCCGGGACAGGGGGGCATTGAGACCCAGTACTTC
CASRPTAPGQGGIETQYF
>.|TRBV6-1|many|TRBJ2-6
TGTGCCAGCAGTCCACTAGTTCCCCTATCTGGGGCCGACGTCCTGACTTTC
CASSPLVPLSGADVLTF
>.|TRBV6-5|many|TRBJ2-2
TGTGCCAGCAGTTACTCGGTAGGGCGAATTAACACCGGGGAGCTGTTTTTT
CASSYSVGRINTGELFF
>TRBD2|TRBV7-8|many|TRBJ2-7
TGTGCCAGCAGCTTGGGCGGGACTAGCTCCGAGCAGTACTTC
CASSLGGTSSEQYF
>.|TRBV18|many|TRBJ1-5
TGTGCCAGCTCACCGGAGGGCGTTAGCAATCAGCCCCAGCATTTT
CASSPEGVSNQPQHF
>.|TRBV6-2/TRBV6-3|.|TRBJ1-1
TGTGCCAGCAGTTACGAGGTGGGGAACACTGAAGCTTACTTT
CASSYEVGNTEAYF
>.|TRBV4-1|few|TRBJ2-7
TGCGCCAGCAGCCAGGATCCCTCGACAGGTTCCTACGAGCAGTACTTC
CASSQDPSTGSYEQYF
>TRBD1|TRBV9|many|TRBJ2-7
TGTGCCAGCAGCGTAGAGGGACAGGGTGGCGAGCAGTACTTC
CASSVEGQGGEQYF
>.|TRBV7-9|many|TRBJ2-7
TGTGCCAGCAGCTTTGGGGGCCACGAGCAGTACTTC
CASSFGGHEQYF
>.|TRBV9|.|TRBJ2-5
TGTGCCAGCAGCGTAGCGGACGAGGGGGTCGAGACCCAGTACTTC
CASSVADEGVETQYF
>TRBD2|TRBV11-2|.|TRBJ2-5
TGTGCCAGCAGCCACAGCCGGGGGGGGCAAGAGACCCAGTACTTC
CASSHSRGGQETQYF
>TRBD2|TRBV6-1|many|TRBJ2-1
TGTGCCAGCAGTGCCGGACTAGCCCCATACAATGAGCAGTTCTTC
CASSAGLAPYNEQFF
>.|TRBV11-1|.|TRBJ2-7
TGTGCCAGCAGCGGCAACAGGGACCAGCTTACCGCGAGGCACGAGCAGTACTTC
CASSGNRDQLTARHEQYF
>TRBD2|TRBV5-5|few|TRBJ2-2
TGTGCCAGCAGCTTGAGAGGCGGGGGTACCGGGGAGCTGTTTTTT
CASSLRGGGTGELFF
>.|TRBV28|few|TRBJ2-7
TGTGCCAGCAGCGGCGGGACATTCCCCTCACCTCTACCCTACGAGCAGTACTTC
CASSGGTFPSPLPYEQYF